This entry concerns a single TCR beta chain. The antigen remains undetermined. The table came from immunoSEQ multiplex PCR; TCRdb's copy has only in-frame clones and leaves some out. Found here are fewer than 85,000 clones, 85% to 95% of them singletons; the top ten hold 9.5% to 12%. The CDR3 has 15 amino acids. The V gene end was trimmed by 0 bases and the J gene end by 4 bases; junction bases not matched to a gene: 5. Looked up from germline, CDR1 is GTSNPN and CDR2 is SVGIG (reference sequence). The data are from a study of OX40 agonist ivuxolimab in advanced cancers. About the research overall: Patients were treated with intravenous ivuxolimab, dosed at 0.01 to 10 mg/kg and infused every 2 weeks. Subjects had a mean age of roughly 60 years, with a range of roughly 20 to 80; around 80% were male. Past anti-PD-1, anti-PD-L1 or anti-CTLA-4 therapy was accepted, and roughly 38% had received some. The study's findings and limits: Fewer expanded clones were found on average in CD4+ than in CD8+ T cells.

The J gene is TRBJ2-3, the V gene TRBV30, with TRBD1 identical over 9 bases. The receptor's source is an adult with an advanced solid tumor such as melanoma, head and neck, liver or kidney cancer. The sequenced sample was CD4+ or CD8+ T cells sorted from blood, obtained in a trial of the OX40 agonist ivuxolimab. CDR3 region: CAWSVLGQGADTQYF. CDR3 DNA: TGTGCCTGGAGTGTATTGGGACAGGGAGCAGATACGCAGTATTTT.